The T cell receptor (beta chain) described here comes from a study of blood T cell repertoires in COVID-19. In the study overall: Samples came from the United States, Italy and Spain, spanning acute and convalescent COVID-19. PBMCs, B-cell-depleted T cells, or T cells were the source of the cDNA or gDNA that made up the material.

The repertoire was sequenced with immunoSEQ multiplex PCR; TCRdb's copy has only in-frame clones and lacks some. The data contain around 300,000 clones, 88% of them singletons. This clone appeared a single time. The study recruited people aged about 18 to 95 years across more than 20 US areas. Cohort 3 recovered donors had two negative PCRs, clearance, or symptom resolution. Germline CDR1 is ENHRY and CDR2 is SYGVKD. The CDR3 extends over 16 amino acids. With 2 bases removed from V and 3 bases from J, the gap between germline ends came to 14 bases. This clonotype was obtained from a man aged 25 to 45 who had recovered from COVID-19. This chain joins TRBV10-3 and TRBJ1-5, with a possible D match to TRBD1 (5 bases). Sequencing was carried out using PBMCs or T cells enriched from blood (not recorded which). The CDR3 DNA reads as TGTGCCATCAGTGAGACCACAGGTCCGTACAATCAGCCCCAGCATTTT. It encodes CAISETTGPYNQPQHF.